Below, 29 T cell receptor beta chains from the same sample are listed, as sequenced in a study of blood T cell repertoires in COVID-19 (dated by TCRdb to 2020 to 2022). Libraries were made using the immunoSEQ multiplex PCR assay. TCRdb retrieved this table from immuneACCESS and kept in-frame rearrangements only. Not all clones are present; in checked studies, unresolved V genes account for under half, and no reason is known for the remainder. For this sample the table gives 130,000 to 150,000 clones, of which over 70% were detected only once. About 2% of the sample goes to the ten largest clones. The sample comprised peripheral blood. Receptors originate from a woman aged 55-75 years with acute or convalescent COVID-19.

The chain employs TRBV5-1 and TRBJ1-1; 9 bases are shared with TRBD1. V was pared by 5 bases and J by 1 base, with 3 bases of the junction left unmatched. This CDR3 has 14 amino acids. Germline V gene data show CDR1 as SGHRS and CDR2 as YFSETQ. CDR3 region: CASSSGQGNTEAFF. The CDR3 region has the DNA TGCGCCAGCAGTTCGGGACAGGGGAACACTGAAGCTTTCTTT.

The chain combines TRBV27 with TRBJ2-7, with 9 bases aligning to TRBD1. This CDR3 is built from 14 residues. Trimming removed 5 bases from V and 5 bases from J; junction bases left unmatched: 7. CDR1 and CDR2 from the germline V gene are MNHEY and SMNVEV (reference sequence). The CDR3 loop reads CASSRTGAMNEQYF. CDR3 nucleotides: TGTGCCAGCAGTCGGACAGGGGCAATGAACGAGCAGTACTTC.

V gene TRBV24-1 combines with J gene TRBJ1-1; TRBD1 matches 8 bases. V was pared by 0 bases and J by 6 bases, with 8 bases of the junction left unmatched. The germline gives CDR1 KGHDR, CDR2 SFDVKD. CDR3 size: 16 residues. CDR3 sequence: CATSDLEQGERPEAFF. The CDR3 DNA reads TGTGCCACCAGTGATTTGGAACAGGGGGAGAGGCCTGAAGCTTTCTTT.

V is TRBV5-1 and J is TRBJ2-3; 10 nucleotides line up with TRBD2. Germline CDR1 reads SGHRS; CDR2 reads YFSETQ. This CDR3 comprises 16 residues. J was trimmed by 5 bases and V by 0 bases; bases with no gene match: 6. The CDR3 loop is CASSLEAGGGRDTQYF. The CDR3 coding sequence is TGCGCCAGCAGCTTGGAAGCGGGAGGGGGAAGAGATACGCAGTATTTT.

The J gene is TRBJ2-5, the V gene TRBV30; tentative D call: TRBD2 (6 bases). From germline, CDR1 is GTSNPN and CDR2 SVGIG (reference sequence). The V end lost 5 bases, the J end lost 3 bases, and 19 bases lay between the germline ends. This CDR3 region has 15 residues. CDR3 coding DNA: TGTGCCTGGGGAGGGCTTACTGGCGACAAAGAGACCCAGTACTTC. Protein sequence: CAWGGLTGDKETQYF.

The rearrangement joins TRBV29-1 to TRBJ2-2, with 8 bases matching TRBD2. This CDR3 contains 15 residues. J gave up 1 base and V 6 bases, and 7 bases lay outside the gene matches. Germline V lookup: CDR1 SQVTM, CDR2 ANQGSEA. The CDR3 sequence is CSVQGGTRNTGELFF. Here the CDR3 DNA reads TGCAGCGTCCAAGGAGGGACTAGGAACACCGGGGAGCTGTTTTTT.

The table lists this clone with a few counts. The rearrangement links TRBV5-1 to TRBJ2-1; 9 nucleotides match TRBD2. Germline V CDR1 and CDR2: SGHRS, YFSETQ. The CDR3 consists of 18 residues. J was trimmed by 5 bases and V by 0 bases; bases with no gene match: 12. The CDR3 DNA follows: TGCGCCAGCAGCTTGGTTAGCGGGAGTGTCTACGGAGACAATGAGCAGTTCTTC. Its protein is CASSLVSGSVYGDNEQFF.

This clone occurred once. The rearrangement links TRBV10-3 to TRBJ2-7; 14 nucleotides line up with TRBD2. Unmatched junction bases numbered 1, after V lost 0 bases and J lost 3 bases. The CDR3 is 16 residues long. Germline V gene data show CDR1 as ENHRY and CDR2 as SYGVKD. CDR3 residues: CAISESGLAGDYEQYF. CDR3 in DNA: TGTGCCATCAGTGAGTCGGGACTAGCGGGGGACTACGAGCAGTACTTC.

This rearrangement joins TRBV6-1 to TRBJ2-2, with TRBD2 identical over 11 bases. Per germline, CDR1 MNHNS and CDR2 SASEGT. CDR3 length: 15 residues. The V and J ends lost 8 bases and 6 bases, in that order; junction bases with no gene match: 8. The CDR3 loop is CASGPGTSGSGELFF. The CDR3 nucleotides are TGTGCCAGCGGCCCCGGGACTAGCGGCTCCGGGGAGCTGTTTTTT.

V and J are TRBV10-3 and TRBJ2-7; D is ambiguous. The V and J ends lost 0 bases and 2 bases respectively, with 14 bases between them. The CDR3 is 16 amino acids. CDR1 is ENHRY, CDR2 SYGVKD, per germline. CDR3 amino acids: CAISESIHPQTYEQYF. The CDR3 coding sequence is TGTGCCATCAGTGAGTCGATACATCCTCAAACCTACGAGCAGTACTTC.

The V and J genes are TRBV27 and TRBJ1-5; 8 bases are shared with TRBD1. Per germline, CDR1 MNHEY and CDR2 SMNVEV (reference sequence). The length of the CDR3 is 16 residues. Trimming at V came to 5 bases and at J to 10 bases, leaving 16 bases not matched to a gene. The CDR3 protein is CASSQGKDLRGPPQHF. CDR3 DNA: TGTGCCAGCAGTCAGGGGAAAGACCTCAGGGGGCCTCCCCAGCATTTT.

The gene calls are TRBV28 and TRBJ1-1, with D hard to call. Trimming cost V 5 bases and J 0 bases, with 10 bases left between them. Germline values: CDR1 MDHEN, CDR2 SYDVKM. CDR3 size: 14 residues. The CDR3 loop is CASSPPRVNTEAFF. The DNA of the CDR3 is TGTGCCAGCAGTCCCCCGAGGGTGAACACTGAAGCTTTCTTT. Combining the CDR3 with reference TRBV28 and TRBJ1-1 gives the whole variable domain DVKVTQSSRYLVKRTGEKVFLECVQDMDHENMFWYRQDPGLGLRLIYFSYDVKMKEKGDIPEGYSVSREKKERFSLILESASTNQTSMYLCASSPPRVNTEAFFGQGTRLTVV.

The genes are TRBV2 and TRBJ2-1; 8 nucleotides agree with TRBD2. CDR1 and CDR2 from the germline V gene are SNHLY and FYNNEI. V was clipped by 8 bases and J by 7 bases; unmatched bases: 13. This CDR3 is built from 15 residues. The chain's CDR3 is CASPPLTSEDNEQFF. The CDR3 DNA reads TGTGCCAGCCCCCCCCTGACTAGCGAAGATAATGAGCAGTTCTTC. The full variable domain, its missing parts supplied by reference TRBV2 and TRBJ2-1, is EPEVTQTPSHQVTQMGQEVILRCVPISNHLYFYWYRQILGQKVEFLVSFYNNEISEKSEIFDDQFSVERPDGSNFTLKIRSTKLEDSAMYFCASPPLTSEDNEQFFGPGTRLTVL.

The genes are TRBV7-2 and TRBJ1-2; no definite D call. Germline lookup yields CDR1 SGHTA and CDR2 FQGNSA. The CDR3 covers 12 residues. Between the trimmed V and J ends, which lost 4 bases and 4 bases, there was a span of 7 bases. CDR3 region: CASSSNTYGYTF. CDR3 bases: TGTGCCAGCAGCTCCAACACCTATGGCTACACCTTC.

The rearrangement uses TRBV7-8 and TRBJ2-1, with 9 nucleotides matching TRBD2. CDR3 length: 16 residues. Trimming cost V 6 bases and J 0 bases; bases outside gene matches: 6. Germline CDR1 and CDR2: SGHVS and FQNEAQ. The CDR3 loop is CASSLSGSLSYNEQFF. In DNA, the CDR3 is TGTGCCAGCAGTCTTAGCGGGAGCCTCTCCTACAATGAGCAGTTCTTC.

V gene TRBV10-3 combines with J gene TRBJ2-5; TRBD2 agrees at 8 bases. The CDR3 consists of 14 residues. V shed 8 bases and J 9 bases; nucleotides not matched to a gene: 14. Germline lookup yields CDR1 ENHRY and CDR2 SYGVKD. For the CDR3, the DNA is TGTGCCATCCTCGCCCCTAGCGGGCATCCGGCCCAGTACTTC. Protein sequence: CAILAPSGHPAQYF.

This clone was observed a few times. This chain joins TRBV3-1 (or the pseudogene TRBV3-2) and TRBJ1-6; a weak D match, TRBD1 (5 bases). Germline lookup yields CDR1 LGHDT and CDR2 YNNKEL (reference sequence). This CDR3 has 12 amino acids. With 1 base removed from V and 11 bases from J, the gap between germline ends came to 6 bases. The CDR3 DNA is TGTGCCAGCAGCCAAGCGGACACACCCCTCCACTTT. It translates to CASSQADTPLHF.

This clone appeared a few times. V gene TRBV28 combines with J gene TRBJ1-5, with D possibly being TRBD1 (5 bases). Trimming removed 6 bases at V and 0 bases at J, with 15 bases between. Looked up from germline, CDR1 is MDHEN and CDR2 is SYDVKM. The CDR3 is 16 amino acids. This chain's CDR3 is CASRTSRQISNQPQHF. The DNA for the CDR3 is TGTGCCAGCAGAACTTCCCGACAGATTAGCAATCAGCCCCAGCATTTT.

V and J are TRBV3-1 (or the pseudogene TRBV3-2) and TRBJ2-7, with a weak D call TRBD2 (6 bases). V lost 1 base and J lost 8, with 15 bases in between. Germline CDR1 is LGHDT and CDR2 is YNNKEL (reference sequence). The CDR3 is 14 amino acids. CDR3 sequence (DNA): TGTGCCAGCAGCCAAGTAAGCGGGTTTGGGCAGCAGTACTTC. Translated: CASSQVSGFGQQYF.

The chain couples TRBV6-6 to TRBJ2-1, with D tentatively TRBD2 (5 bases). Germline loops: CDR1 MNHNY, CDR2 SVGAGI (reference sequence). V was shortened by 0 bases and J by 2 bases, with 8 bases between the two germline ends. This CDR3 is built from 15 residues. The CDR3 loop is CASSYSASPYNEQFF. The CDR3 DNA is TGTGCCAGCAGTTACTCGGCTAGCCCCTACAATGAGCAGTTCTTC.

The rearrangement uses TRBV23-1 and TRBJ2-1; D gene unclear. TRBV23-1 is designated an ORF whose function remains uncertain. Between the trimmed V and J ends, which lost 2 bases and 15 bases, there was a span of 8 bases. There are 10 residues in the CDR3. CDR3 sequence: CASSQRVGFF. In nucleotides, the CDR3 is TGCGCCAGCAGTCAACGCGTCGGGTTCTTC.

This chain uses TRBV10-2 with TRBJ2-7; D gene unclear. The germline gives CDR1 WSHSY, CDR2 SAAADI. CDR3 length equals 13 residues. The V end was cut by 0 bases, the J end by 0 bases, with 3 bases between. The DNA for the CDR3 is TGCGCCAGCAGTGAGTCGAGCTCCTACGAGCAGTACTTC. Its protein is CASSESSSYEQYF.

The rearrangement uses TRBV7-2 and TRBJ1-2, with TRBD1 matching over 9 bases. The CDR3 has 15 amino acids. In germline, CDR1 is SGHTA, CDR2 FQGNSA. V shed 1 base, J shed 5 bases, and the junction held 5 bases outside the gene matches. The CDR3 here is CASSLVSGQGYGYTF. The CDR3 DNA follows: TGTGCCAGCAGCTTAGTATCCGGACAGGGGTATGGCTACACCTTC.

CDR3 in DNA: TGCGCCAGCAGCCTTTCGTGGACCGGGGGGACTGAAGCTTTCTTT. Its translation: CASSLSWTGGTEAFF. The chain carries TRBV5-1 and TRBJ1-1; tentative D call: TRBD1 (5 bases). Germline CDR1 and CDR2: SGHRS and YFSETQ. The CDR3 spans 15 residues. V lost 4 bases, J lost 5 bases, and 18 bases lay in between.

V is TRBV5-1 and J is TRBJ1-5; D not certain. The CDR3 covers 16 residues. V shed 0 bases and J shed 1 base, with 11 bases lying between them. CDR1 is SGHRS, CDR2 YFSETQ, per germline. The CDR3 reads CASSLGAGGSNQPQHF. The DNA of the CDR3 is TGCGCCAGCAGCTTGGGGGCAGGTGGAAGCAATCAGCCCCAGCATTTT.

This rearrangement joins TRBV28 to TRBJ2-4; 8 nucleotides match TRBD1. The germline CDR1 and CDR2 sequences are MDHEN and SYDVKM. The CDR3 sequence is 20 residues long. Trimming cost V 3 bases and J 2 bases; bases outside gene matches: 18. The CDR3 sequence: CASSFDRSGTGRLTKNIQYF. The DNA of the CDR3 is TGTGCCAGCAGTTTCGACAGGTCGGGGACAGGCCGGCTGACCAAAAACATTCAGTACTTC.

The chain uses TRBV24-1 and TRBJ2-3, with 8 nucleotides matching TRBD2. This CDR3 has 17 residues. The J segment lost 5 bases and the V segment lost 2 bases, leaving 11 bases of the junction unmatched. Germline values: CDR1 KGHDR, CDR2 SFDVKD. This chain's CDR3 is CATSDSSSGRAQDTQYF. CDR3 DNA sequence: TGTGCCACCAGTGATTCCTCGAGCGGGAGAGCACAAGATACGCAGTATTTT.

V is TRBV6-5 and J is TRBJ2-2; maybe TRBD2 (6 bases). Trimming left V 7 bases short and J 4 bases short, with 16 bases between. The germline gives CDR1 MNHEY, CDR2 SVGAGI. The CDR3 has 15 amino acids. The CDR3 is CASTGVRRVTGELFF. The CDR3 DNA is TGTGCCAGCACGGGAGTCCGGCGAGTCACCGGGGAGCTGTTTTTT.

The chain couples TRBV7-9 to TRBJ2-7, with 12 bases that match TRBD2. Germline-derived CDR1 and CDR2 are SEHNR and FQNEAQ (reference sequence). The junction had 1 base not matched to a gene; V was cut back by 3 bases and J by 4 bases. The CDR3 extends over 14 amino acids. This chain's CDR3 is CASSFGLAGYEQYF. CDR3 bases: TGTGCCAGCAGCTTTGGACTAGCGGGGTACGAGCAGTACTTC.